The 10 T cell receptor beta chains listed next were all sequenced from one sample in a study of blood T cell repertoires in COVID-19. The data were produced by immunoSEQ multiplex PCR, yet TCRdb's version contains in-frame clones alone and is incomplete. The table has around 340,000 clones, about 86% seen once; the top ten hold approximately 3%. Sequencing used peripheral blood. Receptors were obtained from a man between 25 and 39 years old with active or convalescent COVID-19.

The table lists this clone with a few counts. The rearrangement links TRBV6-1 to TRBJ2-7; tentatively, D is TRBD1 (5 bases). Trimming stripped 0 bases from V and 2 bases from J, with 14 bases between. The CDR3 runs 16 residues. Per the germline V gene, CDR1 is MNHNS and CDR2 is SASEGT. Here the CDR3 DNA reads TGTGCCAGCAGTGAAGCGGGCCAGGGATTCCCCTACGAGCAGTACTTC. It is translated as CASSEAGQGFPYEQYF.

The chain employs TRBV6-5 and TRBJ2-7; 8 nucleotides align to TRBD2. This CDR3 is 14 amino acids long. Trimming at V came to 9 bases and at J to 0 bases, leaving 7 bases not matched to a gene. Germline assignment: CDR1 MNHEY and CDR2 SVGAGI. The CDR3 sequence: CASGSGGFSYEQYF. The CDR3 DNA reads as TGTGCCAGTGGAAGCGGGGGATTCTCCTACGAGCAGTACTTC.

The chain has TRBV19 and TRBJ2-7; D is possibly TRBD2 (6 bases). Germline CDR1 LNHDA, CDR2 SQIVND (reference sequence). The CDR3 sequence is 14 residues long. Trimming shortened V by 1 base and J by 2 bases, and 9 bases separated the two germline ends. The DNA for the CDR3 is TGTGCCAGTAGTATAGCCGGCGGGGCCTACGAGCAGTACTTC. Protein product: CASSIAGGAYEQYF. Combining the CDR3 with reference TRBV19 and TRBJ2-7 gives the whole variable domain DGGITQSPKYLFRKEGQNVTLSCEQNLNHDAMYWYRQDPGQGLRLIYYSQIVNDFQKGDIAEGYSVSREKKESFPLTVTSAQKNPTAFYLCASSIAGGAYEQYFGPGTRLTVT.

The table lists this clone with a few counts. The CDR3 loop reads CASSTGQSYNEQFF. The CDR3 DNA reads as TGTGCCAGCAGCACAGGACAGTCCTACAATGAGCAGTTCTTC. The rearrangement uses TRBV7-9 and TRBJ2-1; tentative D call: TRBD1 (6 bases). The length of the CDR3 is 14 residues. V was shortened by 5 bases and J by 1 base, with 9 bases between the two germline ends. Germline values: CDR1 SEHNR, CDR2 FQNEAQ (reference sequence).

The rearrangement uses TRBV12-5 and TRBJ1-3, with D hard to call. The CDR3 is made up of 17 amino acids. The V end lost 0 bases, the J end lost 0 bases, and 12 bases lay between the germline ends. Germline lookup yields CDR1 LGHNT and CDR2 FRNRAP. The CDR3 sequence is CASGLVRSYPSGNTIYF. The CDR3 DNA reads TGTGCTAGTGGTTTGGTACGGTCGTATCCCTCTGGAAACACCATATATTTT.

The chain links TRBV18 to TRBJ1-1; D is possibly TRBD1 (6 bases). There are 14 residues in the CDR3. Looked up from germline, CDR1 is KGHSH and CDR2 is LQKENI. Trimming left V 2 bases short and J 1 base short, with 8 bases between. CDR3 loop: CASSPNRANTEAFF. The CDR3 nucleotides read TGTGCCAGCTCACCAAACAGGGCGAACACTGAAGCTTTCTTT.

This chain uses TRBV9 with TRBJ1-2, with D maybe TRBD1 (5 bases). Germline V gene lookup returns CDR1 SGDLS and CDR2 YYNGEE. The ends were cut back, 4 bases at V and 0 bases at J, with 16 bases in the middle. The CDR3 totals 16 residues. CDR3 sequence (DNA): TGTGCCAGCAGCCCACGTCCCCCAGGGCCTAACTATGGCTACACCTTC. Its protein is CASSPRPPGPNYGYTF.

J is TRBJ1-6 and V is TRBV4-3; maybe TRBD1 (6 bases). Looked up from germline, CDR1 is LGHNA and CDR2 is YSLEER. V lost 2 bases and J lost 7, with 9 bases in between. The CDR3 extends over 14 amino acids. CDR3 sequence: CASSQITGNSPLHF. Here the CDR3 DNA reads TGCGCCAGCAGCCAAATAACAGGGAATTCACCCCTCCACTTT.

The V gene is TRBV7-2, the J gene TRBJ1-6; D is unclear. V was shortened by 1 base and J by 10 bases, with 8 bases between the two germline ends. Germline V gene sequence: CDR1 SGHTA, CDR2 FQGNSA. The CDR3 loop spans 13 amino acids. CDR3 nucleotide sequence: TGTGCCAGCAGCTTAGGAACGGGATCACCCCTCCACTTT. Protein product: CASSLGTGSPLHF.

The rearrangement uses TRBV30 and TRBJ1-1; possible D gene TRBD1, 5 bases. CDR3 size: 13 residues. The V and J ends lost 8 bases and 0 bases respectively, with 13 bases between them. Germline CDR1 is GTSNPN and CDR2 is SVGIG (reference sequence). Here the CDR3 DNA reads TGTGCCCGGACGACAGCAATGAACACTGAAGCTTTCTTT. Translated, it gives CARTTAMNTEAFF.